This entry is about one T cell receptor (beta chain). What it binds is not known. The data were taken from a study of blood T cells in healthy people across ages. Study-level results: Both higher diversity and more naive CD4+ cells marked long-lived donors when set against aged donors.

Per individual sample, total RNA of at least 5 micrograms was extracted. A second PCR of 7 to 11 cycles used a sample-barcoded 5' primer and a J-beta primer mix. Every cDNA molecule bore a tag from a template-switch adaptor containing 12 random nucleotides. TCRdb itself ran the 5' RACE reads through MiXCR, one entry per CDR3 protein. The table includes hundreds of thousands of distinct CDR3 sequences, approximately 44% detected once. V lost 4 bases to trimming and J lost 2 bases, with 9 bases between them. From germline, CDR1 is SNHLY and CDR2 FYNNEI. The CDR3 spans 14 residues. The sequence came from a man in his sixties in good health. This rearrangement joins TRBV2 to TRBJ1-5; no clear D gene. Sample: blood. The CDR3 nucleotides are TGTGCCAGCAGTGCGGGGATGGGCAATCAGCCCCAGCATTTT. Residues: CASSAGMGNQPQHF.